This T cell receptor (beta chain) is from a study of CD4 T cells in relation to SARS-CoV-2 and coronaviruses. Study overall: Patient ages ranged from 21 to 72, median 38. Convalescent patients were roughly eight males and 4 females; two were Hispanic. Points from the study as a whole: No donor gave both pre-pandemic and post-infection samples.

With regard to this clone: Its matching antigen is unknown.

J lost 4 bases, V lost 2 bases, and 5 bases had no gene match. Germline loops: CDR1 KGHSH, CDR2 LQKENI. This CDR3 is built from 15 residues. Clones were sequenced by immunoSEQ multiplex PCR, and TCRdb holds only the in-frame ones, with some missing. The table has tens of thousands of clones, 92% seen once. The sequence derives from an adult with COVID-19. Source material: naive CD4+ T cells from PBMCs. Subset described: naive CD4+ T cells isolated by negative enrichment. The V gene is TRBV18, the J gene TRBJ1-2, with 9 bases identical to TRBD1. The CDR3 DNA reads TGTGCCAGCTCACCAGGACAGGGGTTGGTCTATGGCTACACCTTC. Translating it yields CASSPGQGLVYGYTF.